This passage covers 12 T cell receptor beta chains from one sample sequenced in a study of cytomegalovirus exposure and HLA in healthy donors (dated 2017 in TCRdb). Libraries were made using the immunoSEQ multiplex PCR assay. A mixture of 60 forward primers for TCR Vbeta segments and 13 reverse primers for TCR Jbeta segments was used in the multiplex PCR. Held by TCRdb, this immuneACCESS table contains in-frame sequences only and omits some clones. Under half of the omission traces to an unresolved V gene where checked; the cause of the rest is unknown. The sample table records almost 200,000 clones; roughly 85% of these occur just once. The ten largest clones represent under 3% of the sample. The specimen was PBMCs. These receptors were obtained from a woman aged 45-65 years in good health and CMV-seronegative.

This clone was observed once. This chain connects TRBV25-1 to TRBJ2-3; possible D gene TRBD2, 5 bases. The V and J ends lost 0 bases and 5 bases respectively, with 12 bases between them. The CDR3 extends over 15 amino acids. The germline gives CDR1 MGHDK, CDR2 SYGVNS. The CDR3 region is CASSEYGGLKDTQYF. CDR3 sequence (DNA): TGTGCCAGCAGTGAATACGGAGGCCTCAAAGATACGCAGTATTTT.

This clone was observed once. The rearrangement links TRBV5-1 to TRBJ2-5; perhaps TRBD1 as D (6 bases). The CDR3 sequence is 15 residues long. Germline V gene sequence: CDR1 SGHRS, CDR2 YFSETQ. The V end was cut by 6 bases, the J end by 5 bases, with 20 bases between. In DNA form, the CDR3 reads TGCGCCAGCAACGCAAACACCGGGACAAGGGAGACCCAGTACTTC. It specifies CASNANTGTRETQYF.

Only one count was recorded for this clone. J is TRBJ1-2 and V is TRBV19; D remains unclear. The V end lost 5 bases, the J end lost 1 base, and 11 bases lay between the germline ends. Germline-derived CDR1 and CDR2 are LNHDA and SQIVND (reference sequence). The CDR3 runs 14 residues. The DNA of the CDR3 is TGTGCCAGTAGTCCCCGTGAGGGTAACTATGGCTACACCTTC. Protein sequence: CASSPREGNYGYTF. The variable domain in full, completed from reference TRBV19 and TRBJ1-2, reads DGGITQSPKYLFRKEGQNVTLSCEQNLNHDAMYWYRQDPGQGLRLIYYSQIVNDFQKGDIAEGYSVSREKKESFPLTVTSAQKNPTAFYLCASSPREGNYGYTFGSGTRLTVV.

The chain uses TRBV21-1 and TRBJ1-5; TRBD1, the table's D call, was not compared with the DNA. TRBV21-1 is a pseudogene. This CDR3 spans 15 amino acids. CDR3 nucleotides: TGTGCCAGCAGCAACGGACAGAATAGCAATCAGCCCCAGCATTTT. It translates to CASSNGQNSNQPQHF.

In DNA, the CDR3 is TGTGCCAGCAGCGTAGCCACGCCCGCAGGGGGCCAAGAGACCCAGTACTTC. Its protein product is CASSVATPAGGQETQYF. This sequence joins TRBV9 and TRBJ2-5; TRBD1 matches at 7 bases. V dropped 0 bases and J dropped 1; count of bases not matched to a gene: 9. The germline CDR1 and CDR2 sequences are SGDLS and YYNGEE. The CDR3 loop spans 17 amino acids.

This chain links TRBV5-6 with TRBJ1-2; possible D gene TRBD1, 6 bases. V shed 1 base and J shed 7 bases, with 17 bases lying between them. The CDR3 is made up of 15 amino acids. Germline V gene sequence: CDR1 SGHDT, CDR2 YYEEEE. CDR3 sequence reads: CASSLWGGHRVGYTF. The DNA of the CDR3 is TGTGCCAGCAGCTTGTGGGGCGGGCACAGGGTTGGCTACACCTTC.

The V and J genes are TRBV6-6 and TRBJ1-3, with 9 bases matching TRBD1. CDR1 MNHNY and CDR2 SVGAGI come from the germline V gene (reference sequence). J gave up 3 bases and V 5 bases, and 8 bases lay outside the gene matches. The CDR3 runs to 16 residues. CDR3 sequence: CASSNPGDRDGNTIYF. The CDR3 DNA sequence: TGTGCCAGCAGTAACCCCGGGGACAGGGATGGAAACACCATATATTTT.

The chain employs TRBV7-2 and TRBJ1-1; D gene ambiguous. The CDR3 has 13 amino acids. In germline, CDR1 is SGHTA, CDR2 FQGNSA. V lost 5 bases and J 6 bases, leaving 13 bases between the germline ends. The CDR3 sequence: CASSLRLSAEAFF. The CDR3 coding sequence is TGTGCCAGCAGCCTCAGACTGTCCGCTGAAGCTTTCTTT. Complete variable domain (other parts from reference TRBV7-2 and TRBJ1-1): GAGVSQSPSNKVTEKGKDVELRCDPISGHTALYWYRQSLGQGLEFLIYFQGNSAPDKSGLPSDRFSAERTGGSVSTLTIQRTQQEDSAVYLCASSLRLSAEAFFGQGTRLTVV.

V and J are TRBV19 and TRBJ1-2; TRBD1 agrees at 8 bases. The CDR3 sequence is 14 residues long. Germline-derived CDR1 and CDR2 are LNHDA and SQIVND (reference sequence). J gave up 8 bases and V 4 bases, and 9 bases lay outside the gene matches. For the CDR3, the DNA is TGTGCCAGTAGTACCTCTACAGGGGGACGCGGCTACACCTTC. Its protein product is CASSTSTGGRGYTF.

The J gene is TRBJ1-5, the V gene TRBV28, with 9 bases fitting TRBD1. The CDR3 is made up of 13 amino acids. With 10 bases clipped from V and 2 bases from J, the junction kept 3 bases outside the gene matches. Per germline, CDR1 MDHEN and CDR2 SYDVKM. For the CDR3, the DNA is TGTGCCACCCGGGACAGGGGCAATCAGCCCCAGCATTTT. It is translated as CATRDRGNQPQHF.

The CDR3: CASSLRPGLGTEAFF. CDR3 DNA: TGTGCCAGTAGTCTTCGACCGGGGTTAGGCACTGAAGCTTTCTTT. The chain recombines TRBV19 with TRBJ1-1; D ambiguous. V was cut by 5 bases and J by 4 bases, with 17 bases left in between. Germline CDR1 reads LNHDA; CDR2 reads SQIVND (reference sequence). This CDR3 has 15 residues. Complete variable domain (other parts from reference TRBV19 and TRBJ1-1): DGGITQSPKYLFRKEGQNVTLSCEQNLNHDAMYWYRQDPGQGLRLIYYSQIVNDFQKGDIAEGYSVSREKKESFPLTVTSAQKNPTAFYLCASSLRPGLGTEAFFGQGTRLTVV.

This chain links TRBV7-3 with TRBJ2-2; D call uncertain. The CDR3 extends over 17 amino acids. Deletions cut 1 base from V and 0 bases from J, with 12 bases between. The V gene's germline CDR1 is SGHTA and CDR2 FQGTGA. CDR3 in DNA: TGTGCCAGCAGCTTAAGCGGTCGCAGTCCGAACACCGGGGAGCTGTTTTTT. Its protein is CASSLSGRSPNTGELFF.